The text below deals with one T cell receptor (beta chain). Its specificity is not known. Germline values: CDR1 SGHTA, CDR2 FQGNSA. The ends were cut back, 1 base at V and 0 bases at J, with 10 bases in the middle. The CDR3 has 17 residues. This record belongs to a study of cytomegalovirus exposure and HLA in healthy donors. Sampled while nominally healthy, donors likely had unrecorded immune exposures. Overall study findings and caveats: Exclusion applied to some V segments, including TRBV6-2 and TRBV6-3, as they were indistinguishable.

It was with 60 Vbeta and 13 Jbeta primers that the PCR ran. TCRdb keeps only in-frame clones here, not all; method: immunoSEQ multiplex PCR. In total, the table holds some 200,000 clones. The chain recombines TRBV7-2 with TRBJ1-6; no firm D call. Source material: PBMCs. The clonotype comes from a boy aged 5-17 years in good health and CMV-seronegative. CDR3 DNA: TGTGCCAGCAGCTTAGATGGAGGGAGCTCCTATAATTCACCCCTCCACTTT. It encodes CASSLDGGSSYNSPLHF.